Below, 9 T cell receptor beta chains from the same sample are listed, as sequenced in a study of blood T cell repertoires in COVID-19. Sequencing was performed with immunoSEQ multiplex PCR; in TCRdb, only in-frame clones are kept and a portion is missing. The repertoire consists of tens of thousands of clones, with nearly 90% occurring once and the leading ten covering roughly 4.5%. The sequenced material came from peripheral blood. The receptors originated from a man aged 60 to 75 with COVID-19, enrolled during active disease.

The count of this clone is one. This CDR3 is CASSTLAGGNIQYF. In DNA form, the CDR3 reads TGTGCCAGCAGCACACTAGCGGGGGGAAACATTCAGTACTTC. The gene calls are TRBV7-9 and TRBJ2-4; TRBD2 agrees at 12 bases. Germline loops: CDR1 SEHNR, CDR2 FQNEAQ (reference sequence). The CDR3 is 14 residues long. V lost 5 bases and J lost 6; bases outside the gene matches: 2.

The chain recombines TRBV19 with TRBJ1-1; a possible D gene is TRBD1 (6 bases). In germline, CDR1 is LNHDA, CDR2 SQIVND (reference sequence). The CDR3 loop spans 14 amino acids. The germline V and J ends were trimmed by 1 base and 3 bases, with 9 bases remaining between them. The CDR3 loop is CASSIVPGDTEAFF. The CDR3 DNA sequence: TGTGCCAGTAGTATAGTCCCAGGGGACACTGAAGCTTTCTTT.

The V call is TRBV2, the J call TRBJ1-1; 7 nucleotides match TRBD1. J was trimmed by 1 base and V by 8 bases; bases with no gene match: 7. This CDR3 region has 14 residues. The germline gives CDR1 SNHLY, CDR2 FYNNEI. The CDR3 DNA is TGTGCCAGCGGGGCAAGGACAGGGAACACTGAAGCTTTCTTT. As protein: CASGARTGNTEAFF.

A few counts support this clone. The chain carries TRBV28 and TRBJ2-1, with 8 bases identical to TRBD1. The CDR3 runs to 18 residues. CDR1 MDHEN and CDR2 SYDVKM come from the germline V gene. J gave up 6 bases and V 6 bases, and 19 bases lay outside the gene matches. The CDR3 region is CASSISRTGQGSVNEQFF. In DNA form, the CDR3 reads TGTGCCAGCAGCATCTCCCGCACCGGACAGGGTTCGGTCAATGAGCAGTTCTTC.

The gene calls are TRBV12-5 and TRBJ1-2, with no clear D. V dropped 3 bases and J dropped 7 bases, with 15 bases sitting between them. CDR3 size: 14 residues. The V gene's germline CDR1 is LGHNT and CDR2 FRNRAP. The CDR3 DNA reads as TGTGCTAGTGGTTTAGCAACAGCGGCGGGTGGCTACACCTTC. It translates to CASGLATAAGGYTF.

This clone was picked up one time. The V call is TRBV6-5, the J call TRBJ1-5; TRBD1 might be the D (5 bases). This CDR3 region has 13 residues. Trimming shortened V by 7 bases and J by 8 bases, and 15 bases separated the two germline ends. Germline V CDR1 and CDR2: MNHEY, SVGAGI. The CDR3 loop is CASKGVRGEPQHF. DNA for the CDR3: TGTGCCAGCAAAGGGGTCCGCGGGGAGCCCCAGCATTTT.

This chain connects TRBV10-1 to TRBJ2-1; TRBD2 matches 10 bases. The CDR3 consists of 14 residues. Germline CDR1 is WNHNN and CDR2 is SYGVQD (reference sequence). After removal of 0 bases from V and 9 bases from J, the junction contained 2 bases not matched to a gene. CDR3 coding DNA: TGCGCCAGCAGTGAGTCGACTAGCGGGTTTGAGCAGTTCTTC. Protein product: CASSESTSGFEQFF.

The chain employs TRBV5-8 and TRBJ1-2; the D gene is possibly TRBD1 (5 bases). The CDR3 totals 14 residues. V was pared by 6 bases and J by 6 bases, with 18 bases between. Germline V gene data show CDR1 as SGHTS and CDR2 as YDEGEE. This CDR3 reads CASTNAGDDNGYTF. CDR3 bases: TGTGCCAGCACCAATGCGGGGGACGATAATGGCTACACCTTC.

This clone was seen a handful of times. Here the CDR3 reads CASSRNRDGGNQPQHF. CDR3 DNA: TGTGCCAGTAGCAGAAACAGGGACGGTGGCAATCAGCCCCAGCATTTT. The chain employs TRBV19 and TRBJ1-5; TRBD1 might be the D (6 bases). The CDR3 covers 16 residues. From germline, CDR1 is LNHDA and CDR2 SQIVND (reference sequence). Trimming removed 6 bases at V and 2 bases at J, with 17 bases between.